A single sample gave rise to the 20 T cell receptor beta chains below, sequenced in a study of blood T cell repertoires in COVID-19. Clones were sequenced by immunoSEQ multiplex PCR, and TCRdb holds only the in-frame ones, with some missing. The sample consists of under 250,000 clones, over 70% of them appearing once. Sequenced material: peripheral blood. Every receptor here comes from a man aged 40-49 years with active or convalescent COVID-19.

The rearrangement uses TRBV9 and TRBJ1-2, with 8 bases matching TRBD1. CDR1 and CDR2 from the germline V gene are SGDLS and YYNGEE. This CDR3 contains 14 residues. The V and J ends lost 4 bases and 3 bases, in that order; junction bases with no gene match: 5. The CDR3 sequence is CASSPGTGDYGYTF. DNA of the CDR3: TGTGCCAGCAGCCCGGGGACAGGCGACTATGGCTACACCTTC.

The V gene is TRBV4-3, the J gene TRBJ1-2, with TRBD1 matching over 8 bases. This CDR3 is 14 amino acids long. Germline V lookup: CDR1 LGHNA, CDR2 YSLEER. V dropped 1 base and J dropped 4; count of bases not matched to a gene: 2. CDR3 nucleotides: TGCGCCAGCAGCCAAGGGGGACAGGTCTATGGCTACACCTTC. Residues: CASSQGGQVYGYTF.

The chain uses TRBV15 and TRBJ1-4, with D tentatively TRBD1 (5 bases). This CDR3 comprises 15 residues. Trimming pared 1 base from V and 7 bases from J, leaving 13 bases between. Germline V CDR1 and CDR2: LNHNV, YYDKDF (reference sequence). The CDR3 sequence is CATSRGQGITEKLFF. As DNA, the CDR3 is TGTGCCACCAGCAGAGGTCAGGGCATTACTGAAAAACTGTTTTTT.

The rearrangement uses TRBV25-1 and TRBJ1-1, with D unclear. With 2 bases removed from V and 10 bases from J, the gap between germline ends came to 11 bases. The CDR3 has 12 amino acids. Germline V gene data show CDR1 as MGHDK and CDR2 as SYGVNS. CDR3 sequence (DNA): TGTGCCAGCAGTGAACTTGAGGGTGCAGCTTTCTTT. It is translated as CASSELEGAAFF.

The chain uses TRBV7-9 and TRBJ2-1; 11 bases line up with TRBD2. This CDR3 is built from 14 residues. Trimming took 0 bases from V and 16 from J; bases not matched to a gene: 8. CDR1 and CDR2 from the germline V gene are SEHNR and FQNEAQ (reference sequence). The CDR3 spells CASSLAELAGVLFF. The CDR3, as DNA: TGTGCCAGCAGCTTAGCGGAACTAGCGGGAGTTCTATTCTTC.

The chain combines TRBV11-2 with TRBJ2-1, with 8 bases identical to TRBD2. Germline V CDR1 and CDR2: SGHAT, FQNNGV. This CDR3 region has 17 residues. V was pared by 3 bases and J by 3 bases, with 10 bases of the junction left unmatched. The CDR3 sequence is CASSLGGSGRYYNEQFF. The CDR3 DNA follows: TGTGCCAGCAGCTTGGGGGGGAGCGGGAGATACTACAATGAGCAGTTCTTC.

The chain combines TRBV6-1 with TRBJ2-7, with TRBD1 identical over 7 bases. This CDR3 has 14 amino acids. Losses at the gene ends were 2 bases for V and 3 bases for J; bases not matched to a gene: 4. Germline-derived CDR1 and CDR2 are MNHNS and SASEGT. The CDR3 spells CASSEPGQSYEQYF. The CDR3 DNA is TGTGCCAGCAGTGAACCGGGACAGAGCTACGAGCAGTACTTC.

The chain has TRBV27 and TRBJ2-5, with TRBD2 identical over 11 bases. Looked up from germline, CDR1 is MNHEY and CDR2 is SMNVEV (reference sequence). CDR3 size: 14 residues. The V segment lost 6 bases and the J segment 4 bases; nucleotides outside the gene matches: 4. CDR3 region: CASRLLAGGETQYF. CDR3 DNA: TGTGCCAGCAGACTCCTAGCGGGGGGAGAGACCCAGTACTTC.

This chain uses TRBV5-1 with TRBJ2-1; the match to TRBD2 covers 10 bases. The germline V gene encodes CDR1 SGHRS and CDR2 YFSETQ. The CDR3 runs 16 residues. Losses at the gene ends were 2 bases for V and 5 bases for J; bases not matched to a gene: 7. CDR3 nucleotides: TGCGCCAGCAGCTTAAGGACTAGCGGAGGGGACAATGAGCAGTTCTTC. It translates to CASSLRTSGGDNEQFF.

V gene TRBV5-4 combines with J gene TRBJ2-3, with TRBD2 as a possible D gene (6 bases). The length of the CDR3 is 15 residues. Germline V CDR1 and CDR2: SGHNT, YYREEE (reference sequence). Trimming cost V 4 bases and J 0 bases, with 12 bases left between them. CDR3 sequence reads: CASSRKGLSTDTQYF. CDR3 sequence (DNA): TGTGCCAGCAGCCGAAAGGGACTTAGCACAGATACGCAGTATTTT.

V usage is TRBV23-1 and J usage is TRBJ1-6; D might be TRBD1 (6 bases). Being an ORF, TRBV23-1 has a function that is uncertain. V shed 3 bases and J shed 0 bases, with 12 bases lying between them. This CDR3 is built from 17 residues. CDR3: CASSQTTGLSYNSPLHF. CDR3 coding DNA: TGCGCCAGCAGTCAGACGACAGGACTCTCCTATAATTCACCCCTCCACTTT.

The chain has TRBV19 and TRBJ1-3; D not resolved. The V gene lost 4 bases and the J gene lost 0 bases, with 10 bases spanning the gap. CDR3 length: 15 amino acids. CDR1 LNHDA and CDR2 SQIVND come from the germline V gene (reference sequence). The CDR3 loop is CASSTSVNSGNTIYF. CDR3 DNA sequence: TGTGCCAGTAGTACCAGCGTTAACTCTGGAAACACCATATATTTT.

The chain employs TRBV7-3 and TRBJ1-1; 9 nucleotides match TRBD1. The CDR3 consists of 14 residues. Looked up from germline, CDR1 is SGHTA and CDR2 is FQGTGA. V lost 5 bases to trimming and J lost 5 bases; unmatched junction nucleotides: 6. CDR3 in amino acids: CASSISTGGTEAFF. In DNA, the CDR3 is TGTGCCAGCAGCATCTCGACAGGGGGGACTGAAGCTTTCTTT.

The chain links TRBV5-1 to TRBJ2-5; TRBD1 is a possible D gene (6 bases). Germline loops: CDR1 SGHRS, CDR2 YFSETQ. The V and J ends lost 0 bases and 2 bases respectively, with 8 bases between them. The CDR3 runs to 14 residues. The DNA for the CDR3 is TGCGCCAGCAGCTTGGGACAGGCGCAAGAGACCCAGTACTTC. Its translation is CASSLGQAQETQYF.

The V and J genes are TRBV6-5 and TRBJ1-2, with D unclear. The V gene lost 6 bases and the J gene lost 6 bases, with 17 bases spanning the gap. The CDR3 runs 14 residues. The germline gives CDR1 MNHEY, CDR2 SVGAGI. Here the CDR3 reads CASRSSPPGDGYTF. Written as DNA, the CDR3 is TGTGCCAGCAGGAGTAGTCCCCCGGGTGATGGCTACACCTTC.

The chain combines TRBV5-5 with TRBJ2-5; TRBD2 agrees at 11 bases. CDR1 is SGHKS and CDR2 is YYEKEE in the germline V gene (reference sequence). The ends lost 4 bases at V and 9 bases at J; junction bases unmatched: 11. The CDR3 is made up of 15 amino acids. The CDR3 is CASSAGTSGPEAQYF. In DNA form, the CDR3 reads TGTGCCAGCAGCGCCGGGACTAGCGGTCCGGAGGCCCAGTACTTC.

The V and J genes are TRBV25-1 and TRBJ1-1, with a possible D match to TRBD1 (5 bases). Germline V CDR1 and CDR2: MGHDK, SYGVNS. The germline V and J ends were trimmed by 2 bases and 4 bases, with 11 bases remaining between them. The CDR3 runs 14 residues. CDR3 sequence (DNA): TGTGCCAGCAGTGAAGGGGCCCGCGGCACTGAAGCTTTCTTT. Its translation is CASSEGARGTEAFF.

This chain joins TRBV29-1 and TRBJ2-3, with 7 bases fitting TRBD1. The CDR3 has 13 residues. V lost 6 bases to trimming and J lost 0 bases; unmatched junction nucleotides: 3. Germline loops: CDR1 SQVTM, CDR2 ANQGSEA. The CDR3 DNA is TGCAGCGTCGACAGGGAGAGCACAGATACGCAGTATTTT. This gives the protein CSVDRESTDTQYF.

The chain couples TRBV9 to TRBJ2-1; the match to TRBD2 covers 7 bases. This CDR3 is built from 15 residues. The germline V gene has CDR1 SGDLS and CDR2 YYNGEE. V shed 2 bases and J 7 bases; nucleotides not matched to a gene: 9. The CDR3 DNA sequence: TGTGCCAGCAGCGTCGCTCCGCGGGAGTGGAATGAGCAGTTCTTC. Translated, it gives CASSVAPREWNEQFF.

This chain links TRBV7-2 with TRBJ2-7, with 8 bases that match TRBD1. The CDR3 runs 13 residues. V trimming: 1 base; J trimming: 9 bases; junction bases outside the gene matches: 5. Germline loops: CDR1 SGHTA, CDR2 FQGNSA. The CDR3 is CASSLDPDRGQYF. CDR3 sequence (DNA): TGTGCCAGCAGCTTAGACCCTGACAGGGGGCAGTACTTC. Full variable domain (missing parts from reference TRBV7-2 and TRBJ2-7): GAGVSQSPSNKVTEKGKDVELRCDPISGHTALYWYRQSLGQGLEFLIYFQGNSAPDKSGLPSDRFSAERTGGSVSTLTIQRTQQEDSAVYLCASSLDPDRGQYFGPGTRLTVT.